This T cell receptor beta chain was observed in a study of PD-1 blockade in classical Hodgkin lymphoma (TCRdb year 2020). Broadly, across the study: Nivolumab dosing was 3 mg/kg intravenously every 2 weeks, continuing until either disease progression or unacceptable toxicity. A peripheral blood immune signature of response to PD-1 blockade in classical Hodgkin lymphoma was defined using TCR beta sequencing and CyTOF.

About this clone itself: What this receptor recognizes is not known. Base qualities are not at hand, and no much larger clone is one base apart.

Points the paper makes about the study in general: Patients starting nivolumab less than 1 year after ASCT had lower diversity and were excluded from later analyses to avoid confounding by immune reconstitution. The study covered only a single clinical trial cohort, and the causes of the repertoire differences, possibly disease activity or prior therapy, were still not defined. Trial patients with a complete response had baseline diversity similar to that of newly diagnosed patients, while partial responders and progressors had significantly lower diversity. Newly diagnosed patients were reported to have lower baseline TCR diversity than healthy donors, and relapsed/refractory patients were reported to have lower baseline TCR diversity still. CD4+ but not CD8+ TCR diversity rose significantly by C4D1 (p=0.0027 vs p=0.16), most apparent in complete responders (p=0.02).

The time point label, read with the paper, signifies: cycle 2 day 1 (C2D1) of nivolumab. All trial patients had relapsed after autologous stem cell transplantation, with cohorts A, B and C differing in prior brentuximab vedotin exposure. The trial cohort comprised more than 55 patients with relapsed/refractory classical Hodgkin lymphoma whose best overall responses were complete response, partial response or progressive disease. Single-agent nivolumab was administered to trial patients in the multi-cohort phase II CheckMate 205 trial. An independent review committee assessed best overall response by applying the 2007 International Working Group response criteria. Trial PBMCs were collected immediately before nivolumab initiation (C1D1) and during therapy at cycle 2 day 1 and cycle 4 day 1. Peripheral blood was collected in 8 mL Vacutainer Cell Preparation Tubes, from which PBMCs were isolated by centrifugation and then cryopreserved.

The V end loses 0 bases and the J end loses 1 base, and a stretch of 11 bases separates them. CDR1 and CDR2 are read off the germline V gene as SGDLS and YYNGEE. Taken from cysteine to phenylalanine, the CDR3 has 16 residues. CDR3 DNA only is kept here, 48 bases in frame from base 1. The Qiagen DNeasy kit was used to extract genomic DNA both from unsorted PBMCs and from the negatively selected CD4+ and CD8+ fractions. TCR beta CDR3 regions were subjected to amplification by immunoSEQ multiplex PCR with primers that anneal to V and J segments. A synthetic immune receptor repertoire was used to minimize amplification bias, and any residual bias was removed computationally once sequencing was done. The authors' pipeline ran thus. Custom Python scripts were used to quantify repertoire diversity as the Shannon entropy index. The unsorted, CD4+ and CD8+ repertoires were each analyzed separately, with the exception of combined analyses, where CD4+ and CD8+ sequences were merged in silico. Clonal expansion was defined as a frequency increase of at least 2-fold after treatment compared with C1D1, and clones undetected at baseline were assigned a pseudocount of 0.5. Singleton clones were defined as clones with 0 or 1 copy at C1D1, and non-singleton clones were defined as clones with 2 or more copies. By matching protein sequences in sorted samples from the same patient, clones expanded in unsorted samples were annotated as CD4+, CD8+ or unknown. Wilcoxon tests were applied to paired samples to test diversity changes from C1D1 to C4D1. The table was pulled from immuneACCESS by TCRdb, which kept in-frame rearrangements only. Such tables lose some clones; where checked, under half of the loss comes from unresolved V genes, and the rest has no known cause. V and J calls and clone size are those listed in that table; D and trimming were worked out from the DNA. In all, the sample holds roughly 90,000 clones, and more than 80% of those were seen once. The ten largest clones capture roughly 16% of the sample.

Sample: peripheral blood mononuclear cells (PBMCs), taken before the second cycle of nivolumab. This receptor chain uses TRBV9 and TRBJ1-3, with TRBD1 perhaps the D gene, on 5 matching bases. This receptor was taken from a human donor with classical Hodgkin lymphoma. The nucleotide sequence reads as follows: TGTGCCAGCAGCGTAGGCCCCGGGGGTTCTGGAAACACCATATATTTT. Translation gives CASSVGPGGSGNTIYF.